One and the same sample provided the 9 T cell receptor beta chains below, sequenced in a study of T cells in Graves' hyperthyroidism and ophthalmopathy. TCR beta CDR3 sequences were amplified from RNA transcripts. First-round RT-PCR of the TCR CDR3 relied on the HTBI primer set. Via MiXCR, TCRdb re-called the multiplex PCR reads, giving one row per CDR3 protein. This table holds about 520,000 distinct CDR3 sequences, around a quarter found once. Sequenced input: blood. Receptor source: a woman aged 25 to 39 with Graves' ophthalmopathy.

This chain joins TRBV28 and TRBJ2-7; D might be TRBD1 (6 bases). V lost 6 bases to trimming and J lost 7 bases, with 16 bases between them. Germline V gene sequence: CDR1 MDHEN, CDR2 SYDVKM. The CDR3 is 13 residues long. CDR3 DNA sequence: TGTGCCAGCAGGAGCGGACAGCTTTTGGAGCAGTACTTC. This translates into CASRSGQLLEQYF.

There are many counts of this clonotype. A junction end diverges from the germline sequence, so it may reflect a read error. The CDR3 DNA is TGTGCTAGCAGCTCGGGGGAGGGCTCCTACGAGCAGTACTTC. Encoded protein: CASSSGEGSYEQYF. This chain uses TRBV7-7 with TRBJ2-7, with 7 nucleotides matching TRBD2. Germline assignment: CDR1 SSHAT and CDR2 FNYEAQ (reference sequence). The CDR3 has 14 amino acids.

The chain uses TRBV6-5 and TRBJ1-6; 9 bases fit TRBD1. This CDR3 spans 15 amino acids. Trimming took 0 bases from V and 8 from J; bases not matched to a gene: 2. Per the germline V gene, CDR1 is MNHEY and CDR2 is SVGAGI. The CDR3 bases are TGTGCCAGCAGTTACTCGGGACAGGGTGATTCACCCCTCCACTTT. Translating it yields CASSYSGQGDSPLHF.

This clonotype was seen only a few times. The CDR3 bases are TGCAGTGCCACCGGACCGCCGCCAAGGAACATTCAGTACTTC. This translates into CSATGPPPRNIQYF. The J gene is TRBJ2-4, the V gene TRBV20-1; D gene unclear. Trimming shortened V by 6 bases and J by 7 bases, and 19 bases separated the two germline ends. This CDR3 region has 14 residues. The V gene's germline CDR1 is DFQATT and CDR2 SNEGSKA (reference sequence).

This clonotype was seen a few times. The V and J genes are TRBV14 and TRBJ1-5; the D is unclear. The V end was cut by 11 bases, the J end by 6 bases, with 26 bases between. The CDR3 has 16 residues. The germline V gene has CDR1 SGHDN and CDR2 FVKESK. The CDR3 region is CAWHAQERKTAQPQHF. Here the CDR3 DNA reads TGTGCCTGGCATGCCCAGGAGAGAAAAACGGCTCAGCCCCAGCATTTT. Full variable domain (missing parts from reference TRBV14 and TRBJ1-5): EAGVTQFPSHSVIEKGQTVTLRCDPISGHDNLYWYRRVMGKEIKFLLHFVKESKQDESGMPNNRFLAERTGGTYSTLKVQPAELEDSGVYFCAWHAQERKTAQPQHFGDGTRLSIL.

This clonotype was recorded a few times. This chain connects TRBV6-5 to TRBJ1-2; D possibly corresponds to TRBD1 (6 bases). This CDR3 contains 14 residues. Trimming cost V 2 bases and J 8 bases, with 15 bases left between them. Germline assignment: CDR1 MNHEY and CDR2 SVGAGI. The CDR3 region has the DNA TGTGCCAGCAGTTACCGGGGGGGGGCCTGGGGCTACACCTTC. Its translation is CASSYRGGAWGYTF.

This clonotype has just one count. Relative to the germline gene, one junction end is altered; a read error may explain this. The V call is TRBV19, the J call TRBJ1-2; 8 bases line up with TRBD1. CDR3 length: 12 amino acids. Germline loops: CDR1 LNHDA, CDR2 SQIVND (reference sequence). This CDR3 reads CASRPWDRGYTF. The DNA of the CDR3 is TGTGCTAGTAGGCCGTGGGACAGGGGCTACACCTTC.

Only a few counts were recorded for this clonotype. The chain links TRBV6-1 to TRBJ2-7; tentative D call: TRBD1 (9 bases). The CDR3 sequence is 14 residues long. The germline CDR1 and CDR2 sequences are MNHNS and SASEGT. Deletions cut 6 bases from V and 6 bases from J, with 18 bases between. CDR3 protein: CASRHGTGTSEQYF. The CDR3, as DNA: TGTGCCAGCAGACACGGGACAGGGACTAGCGAGCAGTACTTC.

This clonotype was observed many times. The chain couples TRBV5-1 to TRBJ2-7; either TRBD1 or TRBD2 may supply D (5 bases each). This CDR3 is 15 amino acids long. The ends were cut back, 0 bases at V and 4 bases at J, with 14 bases in the middle. Germline-derived CDR1 and CDR2 are SGHRS and YFSETQ. The CDR3 nucleotides read TGCGCCAGCAGCTTGGCAGGCGGTGGGGGTTACGAGCAGTACTTC. It codes for CASSLAGGGGYEQYF.